The 4 T cell receptor beta chains given below trace back to one sample, sequenced in a study of shared clonotypes between healthy human individuals. Measured with immunoSEQ multiplex PCR; TCRdb has only the in-frame clones, and not every one. The profile shows millions of clones, roughly 94% of them singletons. Input material: naive CD4+ T cells sorted from blood. Documented subset: CD45RA+ positively selected. The source is a man between 18 and 35 years old in good health.

This clone was counted once. Different DNA sequences within this sample yield the same CDR3. The chain joins TRBV7-2 to TRBJ2-3, with TRBD2 identical over 7 bases. This CDR3 region has 16 residues. Per germline, CDR1 SGHTA and CDR2 FQGNSA. The J segment lost 1 base and the V segment lost 1 base, leaving 5 bases of the junction unmatched. Written as DNA, the CDR3 is TGTGCCAGCAGCTTAGTCGGGCTAGCGGGCACAGATACGCAGTATTTT. This encodes CASSLVGLAGTDTQYF.

The rearrangement uses TRBV7-2 and TRBJ1-5; D is unresolved. Germline CDR1 and CDR2: SGHTA and FQGNSA. The ends were cut back, 2 bases at V and 7 bases at J, with 9 bases in the middle. The CDR3 contains 13 residues. The CDR3 DNA is TGTGCCAGCAGCTTATACACACTCCAGCCCCAGCATTTT. Its protein is CASSLYTLQPQHF.

CDR3 in amino acids: CAIVQGRFGTDTQYF. CDR3 DNA: TGTGCCATCGTACAGGGCCGGTTCGGAACAGATACGCAGTATTTT. The chain is built from TRBV7-9 and TRBJ2-3; tentatively, D is TRBD1 (6 bases). The CDR3 runs to 15 residues. The germline gives CDR1 SEHNR, CDR2 FQNEAQ (reference sequence). Trimming left V 10 bases short and J 3 bases short, with 20 bases between.

Details on this clone: The sample holds other DNA sequences that translate to the same CDR3. V gene TRBV10-1 combines with J gene TRBJ2-4; 8 nucleotides match TRBD1. Germline lookup yields CDR1 WNHNN and CDR2 SYGVQD (reference sequence). This CDR3 is built from 13 residues. J was trimmed by 6 bases and V by 6 bases; bases with no gene match: 4. CDR3 region: CASSVTGGNIQYF. In nucleotides, the CDR3 is TGCGCCAGCAGCGTAACAGGGGGAAACATTCAGTACTTC.